This TCR beta chain was captured in a study of control samples from healthy donors and cancer patients. CDR3 length: 14 residues. Trimming stripped 3 bases from V and 5 bases from J, with 11 bases between. CDR1 is KGHSH and CDR2 is LQKENI in the germline V gene. Method: immunoSEQ multiplex PCR; TCRdb's copy keeps in-frame clones and lacks some. Of approximately 170,000 clones listed, almost 90% are singletons. Sequences were obtained from blood. The origin of this receptor is a woman aged 50 to 65 in good health. This rearrangement joins TRBV18 to TRBJ1-5; TRBD1 might be the D (5 bases). CDR3 amino acids: CASSPGGGDQPQHF. As DNA, the CDR3 is TGTGCCAGCTCACCGGGGGGTGGCGATCAGCCCCAGCATTTT. The full variable domain, rest sourced from reference TRBV18 and TRBJ1-5, is NAGVMQNPRHLVRRRGQEARLRCSPMKGHSHVYWYRQLPEEGLKFMVYLQKENIIDESGMPKERFSAEFPKEGPSILRIQQVVRGDSAAYFCASSPGGGDQPQHFGDGTRLSIL.